These 29 T cell receptor beta chains originate from one sample sequenced in a study of blood T cell repertoires in COVID-19. Only in-frame clones appear in the TCRdb table, and some are missing; sequencing was by immunoSEQ multiplex PCR. This sample yields tens of thousands of clones, of which 90% to 95% are seen a single time; 3.5% to 5% belongs to the top ten. Sequenced: peripheral blood. All receptors derive from a man over 45 with acute or convalescent COVID-19.

V and J are TRBV5-1 and TRBJ2-2, with D uncertain. Germline V CDR1 and CDR2: SGHRS, YFSETQ. This CDR3 has 14 residues. With 0 bases removed from V and 3 bases from J, the gap between germline ends came to 6 bases. CDR3 nucleotides: TGCGCCAGCAGCTTGGTGTCAGACACCGGGGAGCTGTTTTTT. Amino acids: CASSLVSDTGELFF.

V gene TRBV18 combines with J gene TRBJ1-1; D unresolved. Deletions cut 3 bases from V and 0 bases from J, with 11 bases between. Germline CDR1 reads KGHSH; CDR2 reads LQKENI. The CDR3 totals 15 residues. CDR3 loop: CASSPKRPMNTEAFF. The CDR3 DNA reads TGTGCCAGCTCACCCAAGCGGCCGATGAACACTGAAGCTTTCTTT. The full variable domain, its missing parts supplied by reference TRBV18 and TRBJ1-1, is NAGVMQNPRHLVRRRGQEARLRCSPMKGHSHVYWYRQLPEEGLKFMVYLQKENIIDESGMPKERFSAEFPKEGPSILRIQQVVRGDSAAYFCASSPKRPMNTEAFFGQGTRLTVV.

V is TRBV7-9 and J is TRBJ2-7; D gene ambiguous. Between the trimmed V and J ends, which lost 5 bases and 6 bases, there was a span of 11 bases. Germline V gene sequence: CDR1 SEHNR, CDR2 FQNEAQ (reference sequence). The CDR3 runs to 12 residues. CDR3 sequence: CASSRRPGEQYF. CDR3 nucleotides: TGTGCCAGCAGCCGCCGGCCAGGCGAGCAGTACTTC. The full variable domain, its missing parts supplied by reference TRBV7-9 and TRBJ2-7, is DTGVSQNPRHKITKRGQNVTFRCDPISEHNRLYWYRQTLGQGPEFLTYFQNEAQLEKSRLLSDRFSAERPKGSFSTLEIQRTEQGDSAMYLCASSRRPGEQYFGPGTRLTVT.

The chain has TRBV10-3 and TRBJ2-5, with 8 bases identical to TRBD2. V shed 1 base and J 4 bases; nucleotides not matched to a gene: 5. This CDR3 contains 15 residues. In germline, CDR1 is ENHRY, CDR2 SYGVKD. The CDR3 DNA reads TGTGCCATCAGTGAGTTGGCGGGAGGAGGAGAGACCCAGTACTTC. Protein: CAISELAGGGETQYF.

The chain carries TRBV9 and TRBJ1-2, with 11 bases aligning to TRBD1. CDR1 and CDR2 from the germline V gene are SGDLS and YYNGEE. Trimming at V came to 2 bases and at J to 2 bases, leaving 2 bases not matched to a gene. The CDR3 runs 15 residues. CDR3 sequence: CASSVGTGGNYGYTF. The CDR3 DNA sequence: TGTGCCAGCAGCGTCGGGACAGGGGGAAACTATGGCTACACCTTC.

The V gene is TRBV19, the J gene TRBJ1-3; D remains unclear. V was pared by 3 bases and J by 0 bases, with 6 bases between. Germline lookup yields CDR1 LNHDA and CDR2 SQIVND (reference sequence). This CDR3 spans 14 amino acids. CDR3 residues: CASSIGSSGNTIYF. CDR3 coding DNA: TGTGCCAGTAGTATTGGCAGCTCTGGAAACACCATATATTTT.

The chain joins TRBV6-2 or TRBV6-3 to TRBJ1-3; D gene uncertain. The CDR3 has 16 amino acids. The V end lost 6 bases, the J end lost 0 bases, and 15 bases lay between the germline ends. The germline gives CDR1 MNHEY, CDR2 SVGEGT. CDR3 nucleotide sequence: TGTGCCAGCAGCCCTCTGAAGCCTCTCTCTGGAAACACCATATATTTT. Amino acid sequence: CASSPLKPLSGNTIYF.

This chain uses TRBV19 with TRBJ1-1; D possibly corresponds to TRBD1 (5 bases). This CDR3 is 13 amino acids long. In germline, CDR1 is LNHDA, CDR2 SQIVND (reference sequence). The V end lost 3 bases, the J end lost 2 bases, and 7 bases lay between the germline ends. The CDR3 reads CASSIQGNTEAFF. CDR3 in DNA: TGTGCCAGTAGTATTCAGGGAAACACTGAAGCTTTCTTT.

This chain connects TRBV6-7 to TRBJ2-1; 11 nucleotides line up with TRBD2. TRBV6-7 is an open reading frame whose function is uncertain. This CDR3 is built from 21 residues. The trim removed 2 bases at V and 1 base at J, leaving 16 bases unmatched. The CDR3 protein is CASSYLTPDDTSGGSYNEQFF. CDR3 nucleotides: TGTGCCAGCAGTTACCTAACCCCAGATGATACTAGCGGGGGATCCTACAATGAGCAGTTCTTC.

The chain joins TRBV6-2 or TRBV6-3 to TRBJ2-1; 14 positions match TRBD2. The CDR3 is 16 residues long. With 5 bases clipped from V and 8 bases from J, the junction kept 8 bases outside the gene matches. Germline V gives CDR1 MNHEY, CDR2 SVGEGT. The CDR3 bases are TGTGCCAGCAGTGATAGGACTAGCGGGAGGAGGTATGAGCAGTTCTTC. This sequence encodes CASSDRTSGRRYEQFF.

This clone is a singleton in its sample. The V and J genes are TRBV3-1 (or the pseudogene TRBV3-2) and TRBJ2-1, with TRBD2 identical over 9 bases. Germline CDR1 LGHDT, CDR2 YNNKEL (reference sequence). V lost 3 bases to trimming and J lost 3 bases; unmatched junction nucleotides: 3. The CDR3 is made up of 15 amino acids. CDR3 protein: CASSQREGLYNEQFF. The CDR3 DNA follows: TGTGCCAGCAGCCAGCGGGAGGGCCTCTACAATGAGCAGTTCTTC.

The gene calls are TRBV18 and TRBJ2-3; 7 bases line up with TRBD2. J lost 2 bases, V lost 3 bases, and 11 bases had no gene match. Germline CDR1 is KGHSH and CDR2 is LQKENI. The CDR3 runs 17 residues. CDR3 nucleotides: TGTGCCAGCTCACCGCCGGGGGGAAGGCGTGTCACAGATACGCAGTATTTT. This gives the protein CASSPPGGRRVTDTQYF.

V usage is TRBV5-1 and J usage is TRBJ1-1; 11 nucleotides align to TRBD1. This CDR3 spans 17 amino acids. Germline V gene sequence: CDR1 SGHRS, CDR2 YFSETQ. J gave up 9 bases and V 5 bases, and 18 bases lay outside the gene matches. As DNA, the CDR3 is TGCGCCAGCAGACGGGACGGGTCGGGACAGGGGGATAAACAAGCTTTCTTT. Amino acid sequence: CASRRDGSGQGDKQAFF.

The rearrangement uses TRBV14 and TRBJ2-1; maybe TRBD1 (5 bases). Per germline, CDR1 SGHDN and CDR2 FVKESK. The V gene lost 0 bases and the J gene lost 4 bases, with 19 bases spanning the gap. This CDR3 is 18 amino acids long. Here the CDR3 reads CASSQEGQGWRPYNEQFF. CDR3 nucleotide sequence: TGTGCCAGCAGCCAAGAGGGGCAGGGTTGGCGCCCTTACAATGAGCAGTTCTTC.

This clone occurred a few times. This chain joins TRBV7-7 and TRBJ2-2; 7 nucleotides line up with TRBD2. V was clipped by 2 bases and J by 5 bases; unmatched bases: 5. This CDR3 contains 15 residues. Germline V gene sequence: CDR1 SSHAT, CDR2 FNYEAQ (reference sequence). CDR3 protein: CASSLNNGGTGELFF. The CDR3 DNA sequence: TGTGCCAGCAGCTTAAATAACGGGGGGACCGGGGAGCTGTTTTTT.

This clone was recorded a few times. V gene TRBV27 combines with J gene TRBJ1-1; 7 nucleotides line up with TRBD1. Trimming took 6 bases from V and 6 from J; bases not matched to a gene: 7. The CDR3 runs 13 residues. From germline, CDR1 is MNHEY and CDR2 SMNVEV (reference sequence). CDR3 amino acids: CASRSLDRAEAFF. The CDR3 bases are TGTGCCAGCAGGAGCCTTGACAGGGCTGAAGCTTTCTTT.

The chain uses TRBV6-2 or TRBV6-3 and TRBJ1-2; tentative D call: TRBD1 (5 bases). Trimming took off 4 bases at V and 5 bases at J, with 11 bases between the two ends. Germline V gives CDR1 MNHEY, CDR2 SVGEGT. The CDR3 is 13 amino acids. The CDR3 DNA is TGTGCCAGCAGTTCCCCGGGGGGATATGGCTACACCTTC. Amino acid sequence: CASSSPGGYGYTF.

The rearrangement uses TRBV19 and TRBJ2-3; 10 nucleotides agree with TRBD2. The length of the CDR3 is 13 residues. CDR1 and CDR2 (germline): LNHDA, SQIVND (reference sequence). Trimming cost V 10 bases and J 2 bases; bases outside gene matches: 3. CDR3 region: CATGLADTDTQYF. The CDR3 bases are TGTGCCACTGGACTAGCGGACACAGATACGCAGTATTTT.

The rearrangement uses TRBV5-1 and TRBJ1-1; D not resolved. The CDR3 is 14 residues long. Germline V gene data show CDR1 as SGHRS and CDR2 as YFSETQ. The V and J ends lost 2 bases and 3 bases respectively, with 11 bases between them. CDR3 bases: TGCGCCAGCAGCTTTCAATATGGAGACACTGAAGCTTTCTTT. Its translation is CASSFQYGDTEAFF.

The chain combines TRBV5-8 with TRBJ1-5, with 9 bases matching TRBD1. V shed 4 bases and J 4 bases; nucleotides not matched to a gene: 6. Per germline, CDR1 SGHTS and CDR2 YDEGEE. The CDR3 loop spans 15 amino acids. The CDR3 sequence: CASSPGDRENQPQHF. CDR3 coding DNA: TGTGCCAGCAGCCCCGGGGACAGGGAGAATCAGCCCCAGCATTTT.

This clone was observed a single time. V is TRBV19 and J is TRBJ1-5; possible D gene TRBD1, 5 bases. The CDR3 is 14 residues long. Germline CDR1 LNHDA, CDR2 SQIVND (reference sequence). V was shortened by 4 bases and J by 3 bases, with 10 bases between the two germline ends. CDR3 nucleotide sequence: TGTGCCAGTAGTAACGAGGGACTCAATCAGCCCCAGCATTTT. Its protein is CASSNEGLNQPQHF.

This clone has just a few counts. The gene calls are TRBV7-9 and TRBJ1-1, with a possible D match to TRBD1 (5 bases). V dropped 2 bases and J dropped 0 bases, with 19 bases sitting between them. This CDR3 spans 18 amino acids. Germline assignment: CDR1 SEHNR and CDR2 FQNEAQ (reference sequence). The CDR3 coding sequence is TGTGCCAGCAGCTTAATCGTTTTCGCAACAGGCATGAACACTGAAGCTTTCTTT. It codes for CASSLIVFATGMNTEAFF.

The chain has TRBV6-2 or TRBV6-3 and TRBJ2-2; 12 nucleotides line up with TRBD2. The CDR3 is 16 residues long. Germline V gene lookup returns CDR1 MNHEY and CDR2 SVGEGT. J was trimmed by 6 bases and V by 6 bases; bases with no gene match: 8. The CDR3 DNA reads as TGTGCCAGCAGGTACCTAGCGGGAGGGCCGGCCGGGGAGCTGTTTTTT. Its translation: CASRYLAGGPAGELFF.

V and J are TRBV5-4 and TRBJ2-1, with D possibly TRBD2 on 5 matching bases. The CDR3 covers 16 residues. Germline values: CDR1 SGHNT, CDR2 YYREEE (reference sequence). V was clipped by 4 bases and J by 4 bases, with 18 bases between them. DNA of the CDR3: TGTGCCAGCAGCCGGGGTGAGGGCATGATTTACAATGAGCAGTTCTTC. This encodes CASSRGEGMIYNEQFF.

V and J are TRBV5-1 and TRBJ2-1; D not certain. Germline V gene sequence: CDR1 SGHRS, CDR2 YFSETQ. The CDR3 is 12 amino acids. Trimming pared 0 bases from V and 10 bases from J, leaving 8 bases between. The CDR3 here is CASSLAPREQFF. As DNA, the CDR3 is TGCGCCAGCAGCTTGGCCCCGCGGGAGCAGTTCTTC.

V and J are TRBV7-9 and TRBJ2-1; 8 positions match TRBD2. With V trimmed by 5 bases and J by 6 bases, 9 bases remained unmatched. There are 15 residues in the CDR3. Germline CDR1 and CDR2: SEHNR and FQNEAQ (reference sequence). In DNA, the CDR3 is TGTGCCAGCAGCCCCCTGCCGGGAGGGGGCAATGAGCAGTTCTTC. Amino acid sequence: CASSPLPGGGNEQFF.

This clone is a singleton in its sample. The V and J genes are TRBV2 and TRBJ1-2; 10 nucleotides match TRBD1. Germline V gene sequence: CDR1 SNHLY, CDR2 FYNNEI. The CDR3 has 15 residues. V dropped 2 bases and J dropped 4; count of bases not matched to a gene: 4. CDR3 nucleotide sequence: TGTGCCAGCAGTGAATGGGACAGGGGCCCCTATGGCTACACCTTC. Its protein is CASSEWDRGPYGYTF.

The chain carries TRBV19 and TRBJ1-2; D might be TRBD1 (5 bases). Per germline, CDR1 LNHDA and CDR2 SQIVND (reference sequence). V was cut by 3 bases and J by 2 bases, with 13 bases left in between. The CDR3 spans 15 residues. CDR3 nucleotide sequence: TGTGCCAGTAGTATCGGGGGTTCCTCCAACTATGGCTACACCTTC. Residues: CASSIGGSSNYGYTF.

V usage is TRBV30 and J usage is TRBJ2-3, with 7 bases identical to TRBD2. V trimming: 5 bases; J trimming: 0 bases; junction bases outside the gene matches: 5. Germline V gene sequence: CDR1 GTSNPN, CDR2 SVGIG (reference sequence). The CDR3 covers 14 residues. This CDR3 reads CAWGSGVSTDTQYF. In DNA, the CDR3 is TGTGCCTGGGGAAGCGGGGTTAGCACAGATACGCAGTATTTT.